This entry features one T cell receptor beta chain sequence. Antigen: not known. The data stem from a study of cytomegalovirus exposure and HLA in healthy donors. Study observations and caveats: The study flagged some 180 TCR beta chains as cytomegalovirus-associated. Generally TCR sequences proved uncommon, though certain public TCRs appeared in numerous donors.

V dropped 4 bases and J dropped 6 bases, with 15 bases sitting between them. Germline values: CDR1 SNHLY, CDR2 FYNNEI. This CDR3 is built from 14 residues. Assay: immunoSEQ multiplex PCR; the TCRdb copy retains only in-frame clones and omits some. Among about 170,000 clones listed, about nine tenths were seen once. The V call is TRBV2, the J call TRBJ1-1, with a tentative D call TRBD1 (6 bases). Sequences were obtained from PBMCs. The clonotype originates from a woman aged 30 to 39 in good health and CMV-seronegative. The CDR3, as DNA: TGTGCCAGCAGTGCCAGGGCCGAGGGGGCTGAAGCTTTCTTT. This encodes CASSARAEGAEAFF.